The present T cell receptor (beta chain) was sequenced within a study of relationships among human T cell subsets (dated 2010 in TCRdb). With respect to the entire study: Sequencing was performed on eight distinct blood T cell populations: pan T, CD8 cytotoxic, regulatory, Th1, Th2, naive plus transitional, activated and memory cells.

The CD4+CD25-CD294- flow-through remaining after CD25, CD56 and CD294 bead selections was collected as Th1 cells. To isolate the T cell subsets, Miltenyi superparamagnetic beads coated with subset-specific monoclonal antibodies were used. All T cell populations were isolated from peripheral blood. Ficoll separation of whole blood yielded mononuclear cells, and anti-CD14 microbeads were then used to deplete the monocytes. Isolated cell populations were immediately resuspended in RNAprotect reagent. On the study overall, not on this receptor specifically: The bead-based sorting could not exclude a CD4+CD8+ double-positive population. Over 50% of CD8+ cytotoxic sequences were found to belong to clones with over 100 reads, whereas few such clones were observed in the regulatory and Th2 subsets. V, D and J usage, CDR3 length and N-nucleotide additions showed no statistically significant differences among the seven subsets. Substantial CDR3 sharing among Th1, Th2 and regulatory T cells was interpreted as suggesting stochastic cell fate choices.

CDR1 and CDR2, looked up from the germline V gene, are MGHRA and YSYEKL. The CDR3 covers 14 residues, taking in both the cysteine and the phenylalanine. Only the CDR3 part of the read is kept: 42 bases, read in frame from the first base. Trimming at the junction amounts to 0 bases on V and 8 bases on J, and the germline ends lie 13 bases apart. Library preparation was by multiplex PCR. The instrument was a 454 GS FLX. Semiquantitative ARM-PCR was used to amplify the TCR alpha and beta CDR3 regions from mRNA. In ARM-PCR, tagged nested gene-specific primers were used first, and exponential amplification was then carried out by communal superprimers. Before the second amplification round was performed on first-round PCR products, the nested primers were removed by exonuclease. The amplicons were sequenced on the 454 platform, a system that can rapidly sequence millions of DNA fragments without cloning bias. A read mappable to both V and J germline segments was defined as an effective read. As for how the authors treated the data: Reads were assigned to germline V, D and J segments with IRmap, which uses pyromap, a Smith-Waterman modification adapted to 454 sequencing errors. D-beta assignments were filtered with cutoffs set at the 99th percentile of alignment scores obtained from simulated random sequences. The CDR3 was taken to be the amino acids lying between the conserved V-segment Y[YFLI]C motif and the J-segment [FW]GXGT motif. Repertoire diversity was estimated with a compound Poisson process model previously applied to large-scale EST data. A procedure for detecting cross-contamination was used to argue that the shared CDR3s did not come from sample contamination. TCRdb handled the public reads itself, with Q25 trimming in fastp and clone calling in MiXCR, and kept productive beta chains. Rows with one shared CDR3 protein collapse into an entry with the most common genes and DNA. The V and J calls here are based on TCRdb, not the publication. The table for this sample lists 10,000 to 15,000 distinct CDR3 sequences; over 60% of them were counted only once. The ten most abundant clones make up roughly 27% of the sample.

For this clonotype: Its antigen has not been determined. Within one base of it there is no much larger clone, and no base qualities were kept.

Sequenced: CD4+ Th1 cells sorted from blood. Read against the paper, the sample's cell subset or site label means: CD4+CD25-CD294- T helper 1 cells. The rearrangement joined TRBV4-1 to TRBJ1-2; 6 matching bases give a weak D call of TRBD1. The clonotype originates from a man aged 35 to 55 in good health. The DNA sequence is as follows: TGCGCCAGCAGCCAAGATGGGGGCATGCGAGGCTACACCTTC. It translates to CASSQDGGMRGYTF.